Included here is one TCR beta chain sequence, with context. The sample is drawn from a study of siplizumab effects on memory and regulatory T cells. Clones were sequenced by immunoSEQ multiplex PCR, and TCRdb holds only the in-frame ones, with some missing. This table has roughly 100,000 clones, over 85% appearing once. The CDR3 runs to 16 residues. V was clipped by 1 base and J by 6 bases; unmatched bases: 15. Germline V gene sequence: CDR1 GTSNPN, CDR2 SVGIG (reference sequence). This receptor was identified in a human donor in good health. The sequenced sample was Tregs sorted from blood. The chain employs TRBV30 and TRBJ2-7; 7 positions match TRBD2. For the CDR3, the DNA is TGTGCCTGGAGTGCCCCCGCCCTAGCGGAGCGGGCCGAGCAGTACTTC. As protein: CAWSAPALAERAEQYF.